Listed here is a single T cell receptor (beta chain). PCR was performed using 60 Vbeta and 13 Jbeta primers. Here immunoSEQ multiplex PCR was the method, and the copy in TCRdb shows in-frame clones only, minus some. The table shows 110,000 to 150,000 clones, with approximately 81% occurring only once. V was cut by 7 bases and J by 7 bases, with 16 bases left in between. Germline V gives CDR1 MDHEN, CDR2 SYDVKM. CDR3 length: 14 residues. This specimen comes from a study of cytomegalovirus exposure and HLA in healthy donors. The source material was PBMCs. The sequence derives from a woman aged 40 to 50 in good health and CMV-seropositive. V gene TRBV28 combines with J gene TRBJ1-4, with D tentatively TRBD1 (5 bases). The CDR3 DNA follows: TGTGCCAGCAAGGGGTCGGGCGGGAGTGAAAAACTGTTTTTT. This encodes CASKGSGGSEKLFF.